This T cell receptor beta chain came from a study of control samples from healthy donors and cancer patients. Here immunoSEQ multiplex PCR was the method, and the copy in TCRdb shows in-frame clones only, minus some. The repertoire has 170,000 or so clones, approximately 92% of them found once; the top ten carry over 1.3%. Remarks on this clone: The sample has other DNA sequences that encode this CDR3 too.

Trimming shortened V by 1 base and J by 1 base, and 5 bases separated the two germline ends. The CDR3 loop spans 13 amino acids. CDR1 SGHRS and CDR2 YFSETQ come from the germline V gene. The TCR originated in a man between 18 and 29 years old in good health. The sequenced material came from blood. V is TRBV5-1 and J is TRBJ1-1, with D possibly TRBD1 on 5 matching bases. The CDR3 DNA is TGCGCCAGCAGCTTGAGGGGGAACACTGAAGCTTTCTTT. Translation gives CASSLRGNTEAFF.